This T cell receptor (beta chain) was captured in a study of identical twins. General study results and limits: Sharing of beta out-of-frame sequences by twins showed a weaker excess. In zero-insertion analyses, partial confounding could arise from invariant MAIT and iNKT cells. Abundant cord blood beta clonotypes carried fewer insertions; memory repertoires showed none. Out-of-frame alpha sequences common to twins were enriched for low generation probability.

TCRdb ran MiXCR on the 5' RACE reads and lists one entry per CDR3 protein. The table shows approximately 670,000 distinct CDR3 sequences, with around 6% occurring only once. V lost 4 bases and J lost 1, with 12 bases in between. CDR3 length: 15 residues. CDR1 and CDR2 from the germline V gene are LGHNA and YSLEER. This clonotype was observed many times. Its specificity is not known. This clonotype was sampled from a man younger than 35 in good health. Sequencing input: naive T cells sorted from blood. V gene TRBV4-3 combines with J gene TRBJ2-3, with D maybe TRBD2 (6 bases). CDR3 nucleotide sequence: TGCGCCAGCAGCCTTGGAGGGCCGGGCACAGATACGCAGTATTTT. This encodes CASSLGGPGTDTQYF.